This T cell receptor (beta chain) was obtained from a study of CD8 T cells in Susac syndrome. Whole-study results and caveats: In Susac syndrome, CD8+ expansion was highest in TEMRA and active disease.

Roughly 0.45 to 1 ug RNA was reverse transcribed with random hexamers. Multiplex immunoSEQ PCR targeted 54 Vbeta and 13 Jbeta TCR beta segments. TCRdb reanalysed the immunoSEQ multiplex PCR reads using MiXCR and keeps one entry per CDR3 protein. The table lists tens of thousands of distinct CDR3 sequences, around 93% of them singletons. As concerns this clonotype: Its antigen is unknown.

The authors sequenced TCR beta from blood CD8+ and CD4+ T cells. This CDR3 contains 13 residues. Trimming removed 7 bases at V and 3 bases at J, with 10 bases between. The germline gives CDR1 SNHLY, CDR2 FYNNEI. Sequenced sample: CD8+ T cells from PBMCs. The rearrangement joins TRBV2 to TRBJ1-5; TRBD1 is a possible D gene (5 bases). The clonotype originates from a human donor with Susac syndrome. As DNA, the CDR3 is TGTGCCAGCATGGGGCAAATCAATCAGCCCCAGCATTTT. As protein: CASMGQINQPQHF.